The subject of this entry is one T cell receptor (beta chain). The data were taken from a study of blood T cell repertoires in COVID-19. About the research overall: The United States, Italy and Spain were the sources of the acute and convalescent COVID-19 samples. The cDNA or gDNA used as material had been derived from T cells, B-cell-depleted T cells, or PBMCs.

The CDR3 extends over 13 amino acids. With 4 bases removed from V and 6 bases from J, the gap between germline ends came to 13 bases. Authors' data handling: Using reference gene primer amplification, nucleated cell counts were estimated. TCRdb keeps only in-frame clones here, not all; method: immunoSEQ multiplex PCR. V, J and clone size are taken as reported in that table, and D and trimming were inferred from the DNA itself. The data contain 300,000 or so clones, about 91% of them seen just once; the ten biggest clones take up 6.9%. The source is a woman aged 25 to 39 who had recovered from COVID-19. The chain is built from TRBV12-3 or TRBV12-4 and TRBJ2-7; TRBD1 is a possible D gene (5 bases). Sequences were obtained from peripheral blood. DNA of the CDR3: TGTGCCAGCAGTTCAGGGCAGGGTAGCGAGCAGTACTTC. Its translation is CASSSGQGSEQYF.